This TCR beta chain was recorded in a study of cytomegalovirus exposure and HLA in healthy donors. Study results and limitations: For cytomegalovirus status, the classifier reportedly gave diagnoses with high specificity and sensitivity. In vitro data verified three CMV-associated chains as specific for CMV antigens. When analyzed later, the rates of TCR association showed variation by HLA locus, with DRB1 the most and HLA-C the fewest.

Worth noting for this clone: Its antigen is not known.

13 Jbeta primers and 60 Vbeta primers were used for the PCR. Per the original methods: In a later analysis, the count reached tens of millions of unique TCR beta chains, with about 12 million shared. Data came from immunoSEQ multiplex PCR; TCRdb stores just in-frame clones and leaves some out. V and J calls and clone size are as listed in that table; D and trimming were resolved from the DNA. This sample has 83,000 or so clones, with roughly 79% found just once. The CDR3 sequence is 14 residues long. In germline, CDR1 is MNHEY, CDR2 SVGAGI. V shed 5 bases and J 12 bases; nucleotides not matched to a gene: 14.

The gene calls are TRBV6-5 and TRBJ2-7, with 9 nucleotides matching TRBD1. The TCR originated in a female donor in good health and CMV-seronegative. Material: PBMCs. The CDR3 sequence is CASSSSPRDRALYF. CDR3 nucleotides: TGTGCCAGCAGTAGCTCCCCCCGGGACAGGGCTTTGTACTTC.